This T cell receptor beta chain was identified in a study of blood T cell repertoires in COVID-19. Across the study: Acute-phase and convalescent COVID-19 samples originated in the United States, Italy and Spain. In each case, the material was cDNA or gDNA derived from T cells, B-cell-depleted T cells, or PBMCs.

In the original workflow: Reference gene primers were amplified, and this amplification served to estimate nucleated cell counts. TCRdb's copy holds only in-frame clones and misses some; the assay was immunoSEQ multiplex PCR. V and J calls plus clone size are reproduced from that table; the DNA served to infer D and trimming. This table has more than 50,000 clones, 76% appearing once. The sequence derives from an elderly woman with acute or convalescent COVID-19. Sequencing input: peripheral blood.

The CDR3 loop reads CSARALPEQFF. CDR3 bases: TGCAGTGCTAGAGCACTCCCTGAGCAGTTCTTC. The chain combines TRBV20-1 with TRBJ2-1; D is ambiguous. Germline V gene lookup returns CDR1 DFQATT and CDR2 SNEGSKA (reference sequence). V lost 1 base to trimming and J lost 9 bases, with 7 bases between them. This CDR3 is 11 amino acids long.